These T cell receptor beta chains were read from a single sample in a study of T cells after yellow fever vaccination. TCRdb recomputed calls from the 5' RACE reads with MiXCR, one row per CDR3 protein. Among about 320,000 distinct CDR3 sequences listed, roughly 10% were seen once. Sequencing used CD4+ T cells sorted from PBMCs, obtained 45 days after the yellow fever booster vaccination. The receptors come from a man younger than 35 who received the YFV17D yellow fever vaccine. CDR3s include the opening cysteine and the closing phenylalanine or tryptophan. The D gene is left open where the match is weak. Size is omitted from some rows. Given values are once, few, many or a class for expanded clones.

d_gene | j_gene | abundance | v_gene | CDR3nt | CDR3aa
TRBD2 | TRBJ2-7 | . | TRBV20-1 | TGCAGTGCTAGAGATCCTAGCGGGGGATACGAGCAGTACTTC | CSARDPSGGYEQYF
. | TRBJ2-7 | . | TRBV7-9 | TGTGCCAGCAGCGTGGGGGGTCTGATATACGAGCAGTACTTC | CASSVGGLIYEQYF
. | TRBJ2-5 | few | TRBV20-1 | TGCAGTGCTAGAGAGGGGGGGGCTGGGACCCAGTACTTC | CSAREGGAGTQYF
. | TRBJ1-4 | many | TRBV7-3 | TGTGCCAGCAGCGGTAACAGCGCAACTAATGAAAAACTGTTTTTT | CASSGNSATNEKLFF
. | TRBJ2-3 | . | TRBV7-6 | TGTGCCAGCAGCGCCCGAATTGTCCCAGATACGCAGTATTTT | CASSARIVPDTQYF
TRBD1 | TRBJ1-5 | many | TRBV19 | TGTGCCAGTAGTATCCTTCTCAGGGGGAGCAATCAGCCCCAGCATTTT | CASSILLRGSNQPQHF
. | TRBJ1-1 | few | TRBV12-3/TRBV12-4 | TGTGCCAGCAGTACCCGGGGGCGTAACACTGAAGCTTTCTTT | CASSTRGRNTEAFF
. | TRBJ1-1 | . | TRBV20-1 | TGCAGTGCTAGAGATATTGGACGGATAGAGACTGAAGCTTTCTTT | CSARDIGRIETEAFF
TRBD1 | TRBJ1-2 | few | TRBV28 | TGTGCCAGCAGCTCGACAGGGGGCGGCGGCTACACCTTC | CASSSTGGGGYTF
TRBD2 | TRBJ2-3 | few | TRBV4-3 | TGCGCCAGCAGCCAAGATCATCAAGCGGGGGGGCCATATACGCAGTATTTT | CASSQDHQAGGPYTQYF